The text below deals with one TCR beta chain. Profiling relied on immunoSEQ multiplex PCR, and the TCRdb table lists in-frame clones only, not all of them. The sample carries some 45,000 clones, roughly 91% recorded once. These data belong to a study of OX40 agonist ivuxolimab in advanced cancers. The CDR3 contains 18 residues. The sequence was obtained from an adult with an advanced solid tumor such as melanoma, head and neck, liver or kidney cancer. This sample comprised CD4+ or CD8+ T cells sorted from blood, obtained in a trial of the OX40 agonist ivuxolimab. This chain links TRBV21-1 with TRBJ2-1; the DNA was not used to check the table's D call, TRBD2. TRBV21-1 is a known pseudogene. CDR3 DNA sequence: TGTGCCAGCAGCCACCCGATGGGGGGACCAGGAAGTCCCAATGAGCAGTTCTTC. This translates into CASSHPMGGPGSPNEQFF.